A single sample gave rise to the 9 T cell receptor beta chains below, sequenced in a study of cytomegalovirus exposure and HLA in healthy donors. With 60 Vbeta and 13 Jbeta primers, the PCR was carried out. Some clones are missing from TCRdb's copy, which holds only in-frame ones; the method was immunoSEQ multiplex PCR. Counted here are about 110,000 clones, about 70% occurring once; the ten biggest clones make up roughly 2.7%. Specimen: PBMCs. These receptors all come from a man between 50 and 59 years old in good health and CMV-seropositive.

This clone was observed a few times. The chain employs TRBV15 and TRBJ1-4; no clear D. The germline V gene has CDR1 LNHNV and CDR2 YYDKDF (reference sequence). This CDR3 has 16 residues. V lost 0 bases and J 0 bases, leaving 8 bases between the germline ends. Here the CDR3 reads CATSRDLAATNEKLFF. The CDR3 bases are TGTGCCACCAGCAGAGATTTAGCGGCAACTAATGAAAAACTGTTTTTT. The entire variable domain, with the rest obtained from reference TRBV15 and TRBJ1-4, is as follows: DAMVIQNPRYQVTQFGKPVTLSCSQTLNHNVMYWYQQKSSQAPKLLFHYYDKDFNNEADTPDNFQSRRPNTSFCFLDIRSPGLGDTAMYLCATSRDLAATNEKLFFGSGTQLSVL.

This clone was counted between two and nine times. The V gene is TRBV7-3, the J gene TRBJ2-1; TRBD2 might be the D (5 bases). Looked up from germline, CDR1 is SGHTA and CDR2 is FQGTGA. CDR3 length: 14 amino acids. V lost 5 bases and J lost 2, with 10 bases in between. The CDR3 sequence: CASSVSGTYNEQFF. The CDR3 DNA is TGTGCCAGCAGCGTCAGCGGTACCTACAATGAGCAGTTCTTC.

This chain links TRBV7-2 with TRBJ2-1; 10 bases agree with TRBD2. The J segment lost 1 base and the V segment lost 6 bases, leaving 6 bases of the junction unmatched. In germline, CDR1 is SGHTA, CDR2 FQGNSA. CDR3 length: 16 residues. CDR3 protein: CASRRSGGRSYNEQFF. The CDR3 coding sequence is TGTGCCAGCAGACGTAGCGGGGGGAGGTCCTACAATGAGCAGTTCTTC.

The chain carries TRBV30 and TRBJ2-6; weak D call: TRBD1 (5 bases). The CDR3 length is 13 residues. Germline CDR1 is GTSNPN and CDR2 is SVGIG (reference sequence). Trimming took off 5 bases at V and 4 bases at J, with 9 bases between the two ends. The CDR3 protein is CAWCRAGANVLTF. In nucleotides, the CDR3 is TGTGCCTGGTGCAGGGCAGGGGCCAACGTCCTGACTTTC.

This clone was found once. Germline is not matched at one junction end, which may reflect a read error. The rearrangement uses TRBV7-9 and TRBJ1-1; 8 bases are a match to TRBD1. Germline V gene sequence: CDR1 SEHNR, CDR2 FQNEAQ (reference sequence). The length of the CDR3 is 13 residues. This CDR3 is CASFRTGNAEAFF. The CDR3 bases are TGTGCCAGTTTTCGGACAGGGAACGCTGAAGCTTTCTTT.

The rearrangement uses TRBV7-9 and TRBJ2-5; maybe TRBD1 (5 bases). The J call may be in error: the DNA end matches TRBJ2-7 better. This CDR3 comprises 14 residues. From germline, CDR1 is SEHNR and CDR2 FQNEAQ (reference sequence). In DNA form, the CDR3 reads TGTGCCAGCAGCTTAGAGGCAACAGGTGACGAGCAGTACTTC. Translation: CASSLEATGDEQYF.

The chain employs TRBV6-6 and TRBJ1-4; TRBD1 might be the D (6 bases). CDR3 length equals 14 residues. Trimming left V 6 bases short and J 8 bases short, with 16 bases between. The germline V gene encodes CDR1 MNHNY and CDR2 SVGAGI (reference sequence). Here the CDR3 DNA reads TGTGCCAGCAGATCCCGACAGGCGGAAGAAAAACTGTTTTTT. Protein sequence: CASRSRQAEEKLFF.

The DNA for the CDR3 is TGTGCCAGTATCCCCCCCGGGGACTCATTCGGGGAGCTGTTTTTT. As protein: CASIPPGDSFGELFF. This rearrangement joins TRBV19 to TRBJ2-2; possibly TRBD2 for D (6 bases). V gave up 7 bases and J gave up 7 bases, with 19 bases separating them. The CDR3 extends over 15 amino acids. The V gene's germline CDR1 is LNHDA and CDR2 SQIVND (reference sequence).

The J gene is TRBJ2-3, the V gene TRBV11-2; tentatively, D is TRBD1 (6 bases). The CDR3 sequence is 17 residues long. The V gene's germline CDR1 is SGHAT and CDR2 FQNNGV. The ends were cut back, 1 base at V and 2 bases at J, with 16 bases in the middle. The CDR3 sequence is CASSLVRGSLPTDTQYF. CDR3 nucleotide sequence: TGTGCCAGCAGCTTAGTGAGGGGGTCACTTCCCACAGATACGCAGTATTTT.